The sequence of this T cell receptor beta chain was determined in a study of early T cells in non-severe SARS-CoV-2 infection. The CDR3 is 17 amino acids. Deletions cut 5 bases from V and 0 bases from J, with 14 bases between. Germline V gene data show CDR1 as MNHEY and CDR2 as SVGAGI. TCRdb re-analysed the 5' RACE reads in MiXCR, keeping a single row per CDR3 protein. The sample has roughly 90,000 distinct CDR3 sequences; about an eighth are singletons. The genes are TRBV6-5 and TRBJ2-6; D possibly corresponds to TRBD1 (6 bases). Sequenced sample: whole blood. The sequence derives from an adult who was a healthcare worker with PCR-confirmed SARS-CoV-2 infection or an uninfected control (not recorded which). CDR3 in amino acids: CASSRGQRNSGANVLTF. The DNA for the CDR3 is TGTGCCAGCAGTCGCGGACAGCGTAACTCTGGGGCCAACGTCCTGACTTTC.